These 4 T cell receptor beta chains came from one sample sequenced in a study of T cells after yellow fever vaccination. MiXCR was run by TCRdb on the 5' RACE reads, yielding one entry per CDR3 protein. There are nearly 300,000 distinct CDR3 sequences in the sample; 7.5% to 9% occur only once, and about 3.7% lies in the top ten. Sample: CD4+ T cells sorted from PBMCs, taken 5 days after the yellow fever booster vaccination. The receptors stem from a man between 18 and 29 years old who received the YFV17D yellow fever vaccine.

This clonotype showed up just a few times. This sequence joins TRBV4-1 and TRBJ1-1; D is ambiguous. The V and J ends lost 4 bases and 5 bases respectively, with 17 bases between them. The length of the CDR3 is 15 residues. CDR1 and CDR2 (germline): MGHRA, YSYEKL. Written as DNA, the CDR3 is TGCGCCAGCAGCCCCGCCTCCGGGCTGATGACTGAAGCTTTCTTT. Protein: CASSPASGLMTEAFF.

In its sample, this clonotype was seen a few times. The chain carries TRBV20-1 and TRBJ2-3; D unresolved. Germline values: CDR1 DFQATT, CDR2 SNEGSKA (reference sequence). This CDR3 is built from 12 residues. Trimming pared 6 bases from V and 1 base from J, leaving 8 bases between. The CDR3 protein is CSAFGRTDTQYF. CDR3 nucleotides: TGCAGTGCCTTCGGACGCACAGATACGCAGTATTTT.

The sample holds many counts of this clonotype. The chain couples TRBV6-5 to TRBJ2-3, with D perhaps matching TRBD2 (6 bases). From germline, CDR1 is MNHEY and CDR2 SVGAGI. The CDR3 sequence is 12 residues long. V was cut by 6 bases and J by 6 bases, with 10 bases left in between. The CDR3 DNA follows: TGTGCCAGCAGACTTGGGGGGGATACGCAGTATTTT. It codes for CASRLGGDTQYF.

This rearrangement joins TRBV5-6 to TRBJ2-1; D gene ambiguous. The CDR3 spans 14 residues. Germline V gene lookup returns CDR1 SGHDT and CDR2 YYEEEE. V lost 0 bases and J lost 5, with 9 bases in between. Here the CDR3 DNA reads TGTGCCAGCAGCTTGGTTGGCCCCGACAATGAGCAGTTCTTC. It codes for CASSLVGPDNEQFF.